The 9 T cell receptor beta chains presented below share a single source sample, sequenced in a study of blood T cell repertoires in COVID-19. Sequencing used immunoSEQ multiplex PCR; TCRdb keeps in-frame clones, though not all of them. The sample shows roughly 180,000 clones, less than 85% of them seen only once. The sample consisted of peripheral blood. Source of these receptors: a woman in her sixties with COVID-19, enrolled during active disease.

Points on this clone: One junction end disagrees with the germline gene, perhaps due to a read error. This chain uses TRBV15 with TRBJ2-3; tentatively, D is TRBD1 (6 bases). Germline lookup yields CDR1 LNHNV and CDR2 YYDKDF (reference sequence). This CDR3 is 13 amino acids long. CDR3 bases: TGTGCCACCAGCAGAGAAGAGGGGGTCCTGGGGGTTTTT. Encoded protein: CATSREEGVLGVF.

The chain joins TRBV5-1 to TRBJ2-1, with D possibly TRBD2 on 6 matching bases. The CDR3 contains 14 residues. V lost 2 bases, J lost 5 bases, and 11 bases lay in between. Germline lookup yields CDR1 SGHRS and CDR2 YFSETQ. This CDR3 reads CASSFGDFDNEQFF. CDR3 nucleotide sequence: TGCGCCAGCAGCTTCGGGGACTTCGACAATGAGCAGTTCTTC.

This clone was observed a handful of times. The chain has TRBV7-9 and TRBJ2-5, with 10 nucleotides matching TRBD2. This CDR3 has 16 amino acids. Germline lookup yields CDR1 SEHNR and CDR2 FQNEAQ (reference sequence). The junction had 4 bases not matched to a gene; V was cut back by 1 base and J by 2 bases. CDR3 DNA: TGTGCCAGCAGCTTAGACGCTAGCGGGGGTCAAGAGACCCAGTACTTC. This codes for CASSLDASGGQETQYF.

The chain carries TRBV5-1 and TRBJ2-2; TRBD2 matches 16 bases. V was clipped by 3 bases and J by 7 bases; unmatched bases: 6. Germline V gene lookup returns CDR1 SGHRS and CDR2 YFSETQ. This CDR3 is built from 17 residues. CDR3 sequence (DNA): TGCGCCAGCAGCTCGGGACTAGCGGGAGGGCCAGACGGGGAGCTGTTTTTT. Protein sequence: CASSSGLAGGPDGELFF.

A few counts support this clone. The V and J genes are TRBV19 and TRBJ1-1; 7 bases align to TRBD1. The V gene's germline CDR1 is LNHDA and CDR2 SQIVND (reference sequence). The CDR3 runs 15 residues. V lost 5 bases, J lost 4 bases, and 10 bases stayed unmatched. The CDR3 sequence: CASSPPPSGGTEAFF. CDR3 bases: TGTGCCAGTAGTCCCCCCCCCTCAGGGGGCACTGAAGCTTTCTTT.

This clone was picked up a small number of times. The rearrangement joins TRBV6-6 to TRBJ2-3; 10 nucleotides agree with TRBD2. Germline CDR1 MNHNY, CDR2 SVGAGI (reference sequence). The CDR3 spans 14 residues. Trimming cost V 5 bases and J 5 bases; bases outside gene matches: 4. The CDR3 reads CASSVAGGEDTQYF. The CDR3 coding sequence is TGTGCCAGCAGTGTAGCGGGAGGCGAAGATACGCAGTATTTT.

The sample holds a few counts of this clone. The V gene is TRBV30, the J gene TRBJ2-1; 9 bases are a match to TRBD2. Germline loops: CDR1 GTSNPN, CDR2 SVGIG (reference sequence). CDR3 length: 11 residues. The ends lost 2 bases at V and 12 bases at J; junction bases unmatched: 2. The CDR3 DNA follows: TGTGCCTGGAGTCTAGCGGGGCGGCAGTTCTTC. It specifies CAWSLAGRQFF.

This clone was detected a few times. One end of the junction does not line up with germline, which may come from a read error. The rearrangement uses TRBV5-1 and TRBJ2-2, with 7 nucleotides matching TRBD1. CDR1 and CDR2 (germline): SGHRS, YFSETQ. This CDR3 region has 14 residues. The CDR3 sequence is CASSQDRNAGELFF. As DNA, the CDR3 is TGCGCCAGCAGTCAGGACAGGAACGCCGGGGAGCTGTTTTTT.

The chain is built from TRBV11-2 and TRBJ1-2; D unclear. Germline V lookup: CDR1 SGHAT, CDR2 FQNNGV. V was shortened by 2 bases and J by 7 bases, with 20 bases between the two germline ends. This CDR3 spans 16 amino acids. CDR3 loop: CASSLSTGLPRSGYTF. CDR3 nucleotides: TGTGCCAGCAGCTTAAGTACCGGACTCCCTAGGTCTGGCTACACCTTC.